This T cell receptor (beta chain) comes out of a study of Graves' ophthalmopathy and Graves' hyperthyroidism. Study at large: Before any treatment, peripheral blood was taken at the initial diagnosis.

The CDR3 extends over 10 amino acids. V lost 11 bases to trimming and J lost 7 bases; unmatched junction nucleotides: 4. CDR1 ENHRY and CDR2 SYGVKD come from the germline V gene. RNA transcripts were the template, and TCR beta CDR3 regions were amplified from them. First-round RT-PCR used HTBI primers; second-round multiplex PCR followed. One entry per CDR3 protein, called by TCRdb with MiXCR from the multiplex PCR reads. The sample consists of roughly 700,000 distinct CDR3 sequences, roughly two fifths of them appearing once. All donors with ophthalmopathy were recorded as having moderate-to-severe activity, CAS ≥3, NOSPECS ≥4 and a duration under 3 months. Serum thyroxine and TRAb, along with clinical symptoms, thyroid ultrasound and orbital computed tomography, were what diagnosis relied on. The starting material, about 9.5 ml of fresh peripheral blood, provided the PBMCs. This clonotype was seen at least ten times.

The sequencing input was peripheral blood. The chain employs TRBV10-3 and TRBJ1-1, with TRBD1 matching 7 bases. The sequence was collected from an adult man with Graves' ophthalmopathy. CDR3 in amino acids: CAGGQSEAFF. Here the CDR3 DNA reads TGTGCCGGGGGACAGAGTGAAGCTTTCTTT.